In its sample, the clone carrying this T cell receptor beta chain was seen a few times. Its target is not known. Amplification used 60 Vbeta primers and 13 Jbeta primers. TCRdb's copy holds only in-frame clones and misses some; the assay was immunoSEQ multiplex PCR. The table shows about 170,000 clones, with 70% to 90% occurring only once. This record belongs to a study of cytomegalovirus exposure and HLA in healthy donors. Turning to the study itself: Under 85% of 350 to 400 genotyped donors fell in the Caucasian-associated ancestry cluster. Overall study results and limits: Sequencing depth roughly uniform across donors was assumed in presence/absence analyses. A missense DCLRE1C variant was associated with V- and J-gene trimming of TCR beta chains in a later analysis, and an independent cohort replicated the association. In an earlier analysis, about 87% or about 30%: the productive usage of most TCR beta V segments.

This CDR3 is built from 15 residues. Germline CDR1 and CDR2: MNHEY and SVGAGI. V was cut by 2 bases and J by 4 bases, with 14 bases left in between. The sequence derives from a man younger than 35 in good health and CMV-seropositive. Sequencing was done on a sample of PBMCs. The chain recombines TRBV6-5 with TRBJ1-1; D perhaps matches TRBD1 (6 bases). CDR3 loop: CASSYGGALSTEAFF. The CDR3 coding sequence is TGTGCCAGCAGTTACGGGGGGGCGCTTTCCACTGAAGCTTTCTTT.